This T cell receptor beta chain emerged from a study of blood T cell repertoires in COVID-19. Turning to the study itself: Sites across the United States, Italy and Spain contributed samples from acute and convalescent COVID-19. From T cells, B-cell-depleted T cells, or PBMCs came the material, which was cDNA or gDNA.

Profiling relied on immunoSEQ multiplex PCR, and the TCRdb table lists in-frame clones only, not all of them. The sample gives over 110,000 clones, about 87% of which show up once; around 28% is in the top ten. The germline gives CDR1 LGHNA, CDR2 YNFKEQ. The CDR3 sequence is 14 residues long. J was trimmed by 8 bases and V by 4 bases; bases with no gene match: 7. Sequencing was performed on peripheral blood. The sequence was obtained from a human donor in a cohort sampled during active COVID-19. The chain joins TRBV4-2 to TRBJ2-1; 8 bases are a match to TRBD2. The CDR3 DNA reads TGTGCCAGCAGCCCCGCGGGACTAGAGTATGAGCAGTTCTTC. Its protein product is CASSPAGLEYEQFF.